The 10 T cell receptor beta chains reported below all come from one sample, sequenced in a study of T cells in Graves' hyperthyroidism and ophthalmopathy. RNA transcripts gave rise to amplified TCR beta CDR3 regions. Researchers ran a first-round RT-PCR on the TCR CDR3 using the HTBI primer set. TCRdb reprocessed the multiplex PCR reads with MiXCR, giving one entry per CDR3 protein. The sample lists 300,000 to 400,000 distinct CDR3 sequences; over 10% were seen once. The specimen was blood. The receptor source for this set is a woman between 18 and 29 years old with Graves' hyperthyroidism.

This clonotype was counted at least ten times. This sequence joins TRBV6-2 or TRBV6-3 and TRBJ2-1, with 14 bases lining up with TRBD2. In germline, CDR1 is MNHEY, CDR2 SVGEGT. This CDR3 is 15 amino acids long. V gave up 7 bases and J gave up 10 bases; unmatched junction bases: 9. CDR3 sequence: CASNGGTSGRTEQFF. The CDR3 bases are TGTGCCAGCAACGGGGGGACTAGCGGGAGAACGGAGCAGTTCTTC.

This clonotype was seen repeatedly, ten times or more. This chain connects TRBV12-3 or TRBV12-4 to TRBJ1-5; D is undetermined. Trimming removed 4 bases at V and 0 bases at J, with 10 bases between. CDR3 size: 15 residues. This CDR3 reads CASSSSRGSNQPQHF. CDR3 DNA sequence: TGTGCCAGCAGTTCTAGTCGAGGTAGCAATCAGCCCCAGCATTTT.

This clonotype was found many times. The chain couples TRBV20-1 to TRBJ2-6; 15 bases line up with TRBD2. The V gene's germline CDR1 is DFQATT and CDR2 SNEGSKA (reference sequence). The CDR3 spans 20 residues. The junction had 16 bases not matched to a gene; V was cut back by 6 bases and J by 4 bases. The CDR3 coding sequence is TGCAGTGCCCAGAAAACCGGGACTAGCGGGGGGTCGGGAGGGGCCAACGTCCTGACTTTC. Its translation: CSAQKTGTSGGSGGANVLTF.

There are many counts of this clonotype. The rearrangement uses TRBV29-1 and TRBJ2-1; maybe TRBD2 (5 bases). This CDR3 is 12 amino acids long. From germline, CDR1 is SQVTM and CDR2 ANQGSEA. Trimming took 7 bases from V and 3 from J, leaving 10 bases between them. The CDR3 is CSAGGNYNEQFF. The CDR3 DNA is TGCAGCGCCGGAGGAAACTACAATGAGCAGTTCTTC.

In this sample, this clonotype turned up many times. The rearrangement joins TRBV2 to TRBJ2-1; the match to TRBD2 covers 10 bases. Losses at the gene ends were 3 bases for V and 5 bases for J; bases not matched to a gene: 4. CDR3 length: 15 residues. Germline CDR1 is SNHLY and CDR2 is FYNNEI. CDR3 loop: CASSDKLAGDNEQFF. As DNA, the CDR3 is TGTGCCAGCAGTGATAAGCTAGCGGGGGACAATGAGCAGTTCTTC.

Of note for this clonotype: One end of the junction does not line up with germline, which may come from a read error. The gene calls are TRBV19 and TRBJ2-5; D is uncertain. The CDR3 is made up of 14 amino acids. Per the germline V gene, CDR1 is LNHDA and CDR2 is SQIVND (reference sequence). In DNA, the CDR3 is TGTGCCAGTAGTATAGCACAGCCTCAAGAGATCCAGTACTTC. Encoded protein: CASSIAQPQEIQYF.

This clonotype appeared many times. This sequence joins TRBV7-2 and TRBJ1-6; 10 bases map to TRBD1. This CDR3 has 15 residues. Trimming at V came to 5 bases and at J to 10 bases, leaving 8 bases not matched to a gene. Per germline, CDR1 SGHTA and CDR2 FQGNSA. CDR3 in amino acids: CASSGRQGARSPLHF. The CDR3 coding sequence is TGTGCCAGCAGCGGGCGACAGGGGGCGAGATCACCCCTCCACTTT.

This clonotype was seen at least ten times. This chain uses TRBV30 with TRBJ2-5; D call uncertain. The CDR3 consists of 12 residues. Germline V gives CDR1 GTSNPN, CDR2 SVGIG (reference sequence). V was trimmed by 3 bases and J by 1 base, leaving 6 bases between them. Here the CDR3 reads CAWSAAQETQYF. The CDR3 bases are TGTGCCTGGAGCGCAGCCCAAGAGACCCAGTACTTC.

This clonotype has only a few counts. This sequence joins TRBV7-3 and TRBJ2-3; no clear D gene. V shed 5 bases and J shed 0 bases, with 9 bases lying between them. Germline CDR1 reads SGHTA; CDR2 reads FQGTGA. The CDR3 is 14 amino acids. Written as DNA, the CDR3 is TGTGCCAGCAGCGCCGCTGCCAGCACAGATACGCAGTATTTT. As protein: CASSAAASTDTQYF.

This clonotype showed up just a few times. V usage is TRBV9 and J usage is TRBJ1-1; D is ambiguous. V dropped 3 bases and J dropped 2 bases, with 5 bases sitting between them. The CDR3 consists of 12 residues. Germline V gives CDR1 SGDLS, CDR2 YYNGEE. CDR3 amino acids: CASSGSNTEAFF. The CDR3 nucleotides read TGTGCCAGCAGCGGTTCAAACACTGAAGCTTTCTTT.